The clone carrying this T cell receptor beta chain was counted only a few times. TCRdb re-derived calls from the RACE reads in MiXCR, one entry per CDR3 protein. Here the sample spans approximately 97,000 distinct CDR3 sequences, over 9.5% being singletons. The time point: patch test 2, 6 weeks after DPC sensitization. Treatment meaning: therapeutic diphenylcyclopropenone sensitization with weekly scalp DPC. Each donor was an alopecia patient between 18 and 70 years of age who qualified for DPC. Total RNA extraction was carried out from unfractionated whole blood. Trimming left V 6 bases short and J 1 base short, with 17 bases between. The CDR3 length is 16 residues. Germline V CDR1 and CDR2: MNHNY, SVGAGI (reference sequence). The data are from a study of human T cells and chemical hapten exposure.

This sequence was found in a woman aged 40 to 50 with alopecia areata. Some clones in this sample may be carry-over from other donors' samples. This chain joins TRBV6-6 and TRBJ2-3; perhaps D is TRBD1 or TRBD2 (7 bases each). This material consisted of whole blood, taken in connection with sensitization to the hapten diphenylcyclopropenone (DPC). This chain's CDR3 is CASSRSAGGGTDTQYF. As DNA, the CDR3 is TGTGCCAGCAGCCGATCTGCAGGGGGGGGCACAGATACGCAGTATTTT.